The clone carrying this T cell receptor beta chain was recorded a few times. No antigen is known for it. The sample is drawn from a study of post-analysis software for immune sequencing data. Study observations and caveats: Four or five TRBV segments (TRBV5-6, TRBV5-1 and TRBV20-1 among them) occurred more frequently in patients than in controls. The authors found that F measure strongly co-clustered same-batch samples.

Presence of unique molecular identifiers characterized the TCR beta cDNA libraries. It was from about 0.94 to 9.7 million T cells that some 500,000 cDNA molecules came. MiXCR, run by TCRdb on the PCR reads, gives a single entry per CDR3 protein. The table has 550,000 to 700,000 distinct CDR3 sequences, roughly 45% seen once; the top ten hold more than 1.5%. Germline V CDR1 and CDR2: SGHRS, YFSETQ. The J segment lost 5 bases and the V segment lost 3 bases, leaving 9 bases of the junction unmatched. There are 17 residues in the CDR3. Sequences were obtained from blood. The chain carries TRBV5-1 and TRBJ2-1; TRBD1 aligns across 12 bases. The receptor was isolated from a girl aged 5-17 years with multiple sclerosis. CDR3 sequence (DNA): TGCGCCAGCAGCTCCGGGACAGGGGGCGCGGGGAACAATGAGCAGTTCTTC. This gives the protein CASSSGTGGAGNNEQFF.